Following are 5 T cell receptor beta chains from one sample sequenced in a study of PD-1 blockade in mismatch repair-deficient tumors. Here immunoSEQ multiplex PCR was the method, and the copy in TCRdb shows in-frame clones only, minus some. The sample carries some 130,000 clones, approximately 91% recorded once. The sequencing used peripheral blood, collected 70 to 73 weeks after starting pembrolizumab. The receptor source for this set is an adult with mismatch repair-deficient cancer.

This clone was seen a few times. This chain connects TRBV25-1 to TRBJ2-7; D unresolved. The CDR3 has 12 residues. V lost 3 bases, J lost 2 bases, and 5 bases lay in between. Germline V gene data show CDR1 as MGHDK and CDR2 as SYGVNS. The CDR3 spells CASSDGPYEQYF. CDR3 in DNA: TGTGCCAGCAGTGATGGGCCCTACGAGCAGTACTTC.

Only one count was recorded for this clone. The chain recombines TRBV21-1 with TRBJ2-3; TRBD2, as called in the table, went unchecked against the DNA. TRBV21-1 is deemed a pseudogene. The CDR3 is 19 residues long. This CDR3 is CASSKAPLAGALGTDTQYF. CDR3 in DNA: TGTGCCAGCAGCAAAGCGCCGCTAGCGGGAGCGCTAGGCACAGATACGCAGTATTTT.

In the case of this clone: Other DNA sequences in this sample translate to the same CDR3. The V call is TRBV10-3, the J call TRBJ2-1; D is undetermined. The CDR3 runs 11 residues. Germline loops: CDR1 ENHRY, CDR2 SYGVKD. Trimming left V 0 bases short and J 8 bases short, with 2 bases between. In nucleotides, the CDR3 is TGTGCCATCAGTGAGTCGTATGAGCAGTTCTTC. As protein: CAISESYEQFF.

The rearrangement links TRBV4-1 to TRBJ1-1; a possible D gene is TRBD1 (5 bases). Trimming removed 5 bases at V and 7 bases at J, with 11 bases between. CDR1 is MGHRA and CDR2 is YSYEKL in the germline V gene. CDR3 size: 12 residues. The CDR3 protein is CASSMGLGEAFF. As DNA, the CDR3 is TGCGCCAGCAGCATGGGACTAGGTGAAGCTTTCTTT.

The V gene is TRBV29-1, the J gene TRBJ2-2, with TRBD2 matching 7 bases. V was pared by 2 bases and J by 8 bases, with 8 bases of the junction left unmatched. In germline, CDR1 is SQVTM, CDR2 ANQGSEA. This CDR3 spans 14 amino acids. CDR3 nucleotides: TGCAGCGTTGAAAAGGCCGCGGGGGTGGGGGAGCTGTTTTTT. Encoded protein: CSVEKAAGVGELFF.